Detailed here is one T cell receptor (beta chain). Its target is unknown. Separate cDNA molecules each had unique molecular identifiers attached to them. TCRdb re-called the 5' RACE reads with MiXCR, one entry per CDR3 protein. The data contain tens of thousands of distinct CDR3 sequences, approximately 7.9% of them singletons. The entry originates in a study of early T cells in non-severe SARS-CoV-2 infection. At the level of the study: Bulk RNA taken from unsorted whole blood was sequenced, leaving chains unpaired.

The CDR3 runs to 14 residues. CDR1 and CDR2 (germline): SNHLY, FYNNEI. V was shortened by 7 bases and J by 4 bases, with 14 bases between the two germline ends. Study findings and constraints: CD4 and private specificities were missed by VDJdb matching, which favored anti-spike CD8 responses.

The clonotype was recovered from an adult who was a healthcare worker with PCR-confirmed SARS-CoV-2 infection or an uninfected control (not recorded which). This chain uses TRBV2 with TRBJ2-1; D not certain. The starting material was whole blood, obtained at baseline. The CDR3, as DNA: TGTGCCAGCACGTGGCAGGTCGGGTACAATGAGCAGTTCTTC. This translates into CASTWQVGYNEQFF.